A selection of T cell receptor beta chains follows, all from one sample in a study of neurological immune-mediated disorders. TCRdb re-called the 5' RACE reads through MiXCR, storing one row per CDR3 protein. The data hold 20,000 to 25,000 distinct CDR3 sequences, with about 15% observed a single time. The sequenced sample consisted of PBMCs. Source of these receptors: a female donor with HTLV-1-associated myelopathy (HAM/TSP). The CDR3 runs from the conserved cysteine through the conserved F or W. A D gene is named only where the DNA matches it firmly. Size is stated for part of the rows, as once, few or many counts, or as a class when the clone is expanded.

TRBV7-8	-	TRBJ2-7	many	CASSLPDKSYEQYF	TGTGCCAGCAGCTTACCAGACAAGTCCTACGAGCAGTACTTC
TRBV20-1	TRBD2	TRBJ2-2	medium-sized	CSALTSGRAPGELFF	TGCAGTGCCCTTACTAGCGGGAGGGCCCCCGGGGAGCTGTTTTTT
TRBV7-8	-	TRBJ1-6	many	CASRLGNSPLHF	TGTGCCAGCAGGCTGGGAAATTCACCCCTCCACTTT
TRBV4-1	-	TRBJ2-1	medium-sized	CASSQANEQFF	TGCGCCAGCAGCCAAGCCAATGAGCAGTTCTTC
TRBV20-1	-	TRBJ1-5	many	CSARDPRTAHGSNQPQHF	TGCAGTGCTAGAGACCCCCGGACAGCCCATGGCAGCAATCAGCCCCAGCATTTT
TRBV20-1	-	TRBJ2-1	many	CSASLASFRERFF	TGCAGTGCTAGTTTGGCCTCCTTCAGGGAGCGGTTCTTC
TRBV5-1	TRBD2	TRBJ2-3	medium-sized	CASSQREVPRDTQYF	TGCGCCAGCAGCCAGCGGGAGGTGCCGCGGGATACGCAGTATTTT
TRBV6-5	-	TRBJ2-1	many	CASRSGQAEHYNEQFF	TGTGCCAGCAGATCGGGACAAGCAGAACATTACAATGAGCAGTTCTTC
TRBV7-2	-	TRBJ1-1	-	CVSGPPRTAPGTEAFF	TGTGTCAGCGGCCCCCCCCGGACAGCCCCAGGCACTGAAGCTTTCTTT
TRBV19	-	TRBJ2-5	few	CASSIQVQETQYF	TGTGCCAGTAGTATCCAAGTCCAAGAGACCCAGTACTTC
TRBV19	-	TRBJ2-1	many	CASSMGGGAHNEQFF	TGTGCCAGTAGTATGGGAGGGGGCGCCCACAATGAGCAGTTCTTC
TRBV4-3	TRBD1	TRBJ2-7	many	CASSQPGTGMEQYF	TGCGCCAGCAGCCAGCCCGGGACAGGGATGGAGCAGTACTTC
TRBV12-3/TRBV12-4	-	TRBJ2-1	-	CARSQRNRRYNEQFF	TGTGCCAGAAGCCAACGGAATAGGAGATACAATGAGCAGTTCTTC
TRBV7-3	-	TRBJ2-1	-	CASSSVDNYNEQFF	TGTGCCAGCAGCTCCGTCGACAATTACAATGAGCAGTTCTTC
TRBV29-1	TRBD1	TRBJ1-2	medium-sized	CSTAGTGGRANYGYTF	TGCAGCACCGCCGGGACAGGAGGGAGAGCTAACTATGGCTACACCTTC
TRBV20-1	-	TRBJ2-3	many	CSANVASGTSTDTQYF	TGCAGTGCTAACGTTGCGAGCGGAACTAGCACAGATACGCAGTATTTT
TRBV20-1	TRBD1	TRBJ1-6	medium-sized	CSARVGQGRNSPLHF	TGCAGTGCTAGGGTGGGACAGGGGAGAAATTCACCCCTCCACTTT
TRBV5-6	-	TRBJ1-1	once	CASSFVGTEAFF	TGTGCCAGCAGCTTCGTGGGCACTGAAGCTTTCTTT
TRBV10-3	TRBD1	TRBJ2-7	many	CAIRRQGSYEQYF	TGTGCCATCAGGCGACAGGGGAGCTACGAGCAGTACTTC
TRBV20-1	TRBD2	TRBJ2-3	once	CSAADAGGPTDTQYF	TGCAGTGCAGCGGATGCGGGGGGCCCCACAGATACGCAGTATTTT
TRBV3-1	-	TRBJ1-2	once	CASSHLGGGGSRGYTF	TGTGCCAGCAGCCATCTTGGAGGTGGTGGGTCGCGCGGCTACACCTTC
TRBV20-1	TRBD2	TRBJ2-2	many	CSARGSGGADGELFF	TGCAGTGCTAGGGGTAGCGGGGGGGCAGACGGGGAGCTGTTTTTT
TRBV6-1	TRBD1	TRBJ2-3	many	CASSEAGGAGIDTQYF	TGTGCCAGCAGTGAAGCAGGGGGCGCAGGGATAGATACGCAGTATTTT
TRBV5-1	TRBD2	TRBJ2-1	many	CASSLAETSGNEQFF	TGCGCCAGCAGCTTGGCCGAAACTAGCGGGAATGAGCAGTTCTTC
TRBV5-1	-	TRBJ2-1	many	CASSFSSGYNEQFF	TGCGCCAGCAGCTTTTCCTCCGGTTACAATGAGCAGTTCTTC
TRBV6-6	-	TRBJ1-1	many	CASSYRRVNTEAFF	TGTGCCAGCAGTTACCGACGAGTTAACACTGAAGCTTTCTTT